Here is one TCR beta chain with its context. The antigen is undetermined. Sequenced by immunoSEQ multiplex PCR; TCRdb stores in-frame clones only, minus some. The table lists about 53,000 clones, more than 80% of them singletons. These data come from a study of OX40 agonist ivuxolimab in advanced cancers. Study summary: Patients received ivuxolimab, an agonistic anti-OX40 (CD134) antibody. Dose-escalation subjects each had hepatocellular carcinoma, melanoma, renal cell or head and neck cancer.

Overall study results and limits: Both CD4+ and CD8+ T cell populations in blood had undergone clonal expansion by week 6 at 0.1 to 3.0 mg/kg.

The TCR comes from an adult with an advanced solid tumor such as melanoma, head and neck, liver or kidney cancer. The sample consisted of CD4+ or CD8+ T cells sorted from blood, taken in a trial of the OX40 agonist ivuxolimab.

The CDR3 nucleotides read TGTGCCACCAGCAGAGTAATGTCTGCAACTAATGAAAAACTGTTTTTT. Translation: CATSRVMSATNEKLFF. This rearrangement joins TRBV15 to TRBJ1-4; no clear D gene. V dropped 1 base and J dropped 0 bases, with 9 bases sitting between them. The CDR3 is made up of 16 amino acids. In germline, CDR1 is LNHNV, CDR2 YYDKDF (reference sequence).